These 15 T cell receptor beta chains were all obtained from the same sample, sequenced in a study of cytomegalovirus exposure and HLA in healthy donors. The PCR had 60 Vbeta and 13 Jbeta primers. Libraries were prepared by immunoSEQ multiplex PCR; TCRdb keeps only in-frame clonotypes and omits some of them. This sample carries about 130,000 clones, about 80% of them seen once, and the ten largest clones take 2.7%. Sequences were obtained from PBMCs. All receptors derive from a boy aged 2 to 9 in good health and CMV-seronegative.

The table lists this clone with a count of one. The V and J genes are TRBV9 and TRBJ1-2, with D unclear. The germline V and J ends were trimmed by 5 bases and 0 bases, with 8 bases remaining between them. The CDR3 totals 13 residues. Looked up from germline, CDR1 is SGDLS and CDR2 is YYNGEE. The chain's CDR3 is CASRDLANYGYTF. In DNA, the CDR3 is TGTGCCAGCAGAGACTTAGCTAACTATGGCTACACCTTC.

This chain connects TRBV7-8 to TRBJ2-5, with D perhaps matching TRBD1 (5 bases). This CDR3 has 14 residues. CDR1 SGHVS and CDR2 FQNEAQ come from the germline V gene. Deletions cut 1 base from V and 9 bases from J, with 15 bases between. The CDR3 DNA is TGTGCCAGCAGCTTAGTAGGGGCTAGGCGGCCCCAGTACTTC. Protein product: CASSLVGARRPQYF.

This clone appeared a few times. The gene calls are TRBV27 and TRBJ1-1; the D gene is possibly TRBD1 (6 bases). Germline V gene lookup returns CDR1 MNHEY and CDR2 SMNVEV (reference sequence). CDR3 size: 17 residues. V shed 0 bases and J shed 3 bases, with 17 bases lying between them. This chain's CDR3 is CASSLSSRGGGDTEAFF. The CDR3 coding sequence is TGTGCCAGCAGTTTATCGTCTAGGGGGGGAGGGGACACTGAAGCTTTCTTT.

J is TRBJ2-2 and V is TRBV18; perhaps TRBD1 as D (6 bases). The CDR3 has 15 amino acids. The germline V gene has CDR1 KGHSH and CDR2 LQKENI. Trimming shortened V by 4 bases and J by 5 bases, and 14 bases separated the two germline ends. The CDR3 reads CASSQSTGSTGELFF. CDR3 nucleotide sequence: TGTGCCAGCTCACAATCGACAGGTTCGACCGGGGAGCTGTTTTTT.

The V gene is TRBV7-9, the J gene TRBJ1-1, with 7 bases that match TRBD1. Germline V CDR1 and CDR2: SEHNR, FQNEAQ (reference sequence). The CDR3 sequence is 14 residues long. Unmatched junction bases numbered 6, after V lost 7 bases and J lost 1 base. The CDR3 loop reads CASTTGTENTEAFF. The DNA for the CDR3 is TGTGCCAGCACCACCGGGACAGAGAACACTGAAGCTTTCTTT. The full variable domain, its missing parts supplied by reference TRBV7-9 and TRBJ1-1, is DTGVSQNPRHKITKRGQNVTFRCDPISEHNRLYWYRQTLGQGPEFLTYFQNEAQLEKSRLLSDRFSAERPKGSFSTLEIQRTEQGDSAMYLCASTTGTENTEAFFGQGTRLTVV.

The count of this clone is one. CDR3 sequence (DNA): TGTGCCAGCAGCACCCCCAGCGGGAGGACCTGGGGTGAGCAGTTCTTC. It encodes CASSTPSGRTWGEQFF. The chain combines TRBV5-6 with TRBJ2-1, with TRBD2 matching over 9 bases. This CDR3 has 16 amino acids. Germline lookup yields CDR1 SGHDT and CDR2 YYEEEE. The ends lost 4 bases at V and 9 bases at J; junction bases unmatched: 14.

The chain carries TRBV7-3 and TRBJ2-1, with 8 bases aligning to TRBD2. The J segment lost 8 bases and the V segment lost 4 bases, leaving 10 bases of the junction unmatched. CDR1 and CDR2 from the germline V gene are SGHTA and FQGTGA. The CDR3 spans 15 residues. The CDR3 loop reads CASSSSGGAMDEQFF. For the CDR3, the DNA is TGTGCCAGCAGCTCCTCCGGGGGGGCCATGGATGAGCAGTTCTTC.

The chain has TRBV6-6 and TRBJ1-2, with a possible D match to TRBD1 (5 bases). CDR1 and CDR2 from the germline V gene are MNHNY and SVGAGI (reference sequence). The CDR3 is made up of 13 amino acids. The V end lost 4 bases, the J end lost 1 base, and 7 bases lay between the germline ends. The CDR3 nucleotides read TGTGCCAGCAGTTCGGGGGATAACTATGGCTACACCTTC. It encodes CASSSGDNYGYTF.

CDR3 residues: CASSLSSRFNQPQHF. Written as DNA, the CDR3 is TGTGCCAGCAGTTTATCGTCCAGGTTCAATCAGCCCCAGCATTTT. The rearrangement links TRBV27 to TRBJ1-5; D is unresolved. Germline V gene lookup returns CDR1 MNHEY and CDR2 SMNVEV (reference sequence). The ends were cut back, 0 bases at V and 3 bases at J, with 9 bases in the middle. There are 15 residues in the CDR3.

The gene calls are TRBV2 and TRBJ2-1, with 7 bases identical to TRBD2. The CDR3 is made up of 15 amino acids. V lost 7 bases to trimming and J lost 0 bases; unmatched junction nucleotides: 6. Germline lookup yields CDR1 SNHLY and CDR2 FYNNEI. The CDR3 protein is CASIKGGSSYNEQFF. CDR3 DNA: TGTGCCAGCATTAAGGGCGGGAGCTCCTACAATGAGCAGTTCTTC.

This chain joins TRBV13 and TRBJ2-7; D may be TRBD1 (6 bases). The V gene lost 3 bases and the J gene lost 4 bases, with 22 bases spanning the gap. The CDR3 has 17 residues. Germline loops: CDR1 PRHDT, CDR2 FYEKMQ (reference sequence). The CDR3 DNA follows: TGTGCCAGCAGCTTCCTCAATGACAGGTTCTCTGTGTACGAGCAGTACTTC. This codes for CASSFLNDRFSVYEQYF.

This clone was found a few times. The sample contains more than one DNA sequence encoding this CDR3. The rearrangement links TRBV30 to TRBJ2-3; 8 bases are a match to TRBD2. J lost 1 base, V lost 0 bases, and 0 bases had no gene match. The CDR3 loop spans 14 amino acids. Looked up from germline, CDR1 is GTSNPN and CDR2 is SVGIG (reference sequence). CDR3 DNA: TGTGCCTGGAGTGTAGCGGGGGGCACAGATACGCAGTATTTT. Translated: CAWSVAGGTDTQYF.

The chain employs TRBV2 and TRBJ2-3; 13 positions agree with TRBD2. V shed 4 bases, J shed 6 bases, and the junction held 4 bases outside the gene matches. The CDR3 is 15 residues long. Germline CDR1 SNHLY, CDR2 FYNNEI. The CDR3 region is CASSGTSGRVDTQYF. The CDR3 DNA sequence: TGTGCCAGCAGTGGGACTAGCGGGAGAGTGGATACGCAGTATTTT.

The J gene is TRBJ1-2, the V gene TRBV4-3, with 8 bases that match TRBD1. Trimming at V came to 0 bases and at J to 4 bases, leaving 13 bases not matched to a gene. The CDR3 length is 18 residues. Germline CDR1 reads LGHNA; CDR2 reads YSLEER. The CDR3 region is CASSQDIPPGGFVYGYTF. In nucleotides, the CDR3 is TGCGCCAGCAGCCAAGATATCCCTCCAGGGGGCTTTGTCTATGGCTACACCTTC.

The V and J genes are TRBV18 and TRBJ2-7; D might be TRBD1 (6 bases). The CDR3 spans 15 residues. Trimming left V 5 bases short and J 2 bases short, with 16 bases between. Germline CDR1 is KGHSH and CDR2 is LQKENI. CDR3 sequence (DNA): TGTGCCAGCTCATCATCCGGGACACCTCCCTACGAGCAGTACGTC. Amino acid sequence: CASSSSGTPPYEQYV.